One and the same sample provided the 17 T cell receptor beta chains below, sequenced in a study of T cell repertoires in cytomegalovirus infection. TCRdb re-called the reads with MiXCR, one entry per CDR3 protein. Seen here are some 150,000 distinct CDR3 sequences, less than 25% observed once, and the top ten hold about 10%. The sample taken for sequencing was PBMCs. These receptors all come from a human donor in good health (CMV status not recorded). Some clones in this sample may be carry-over from other donors' samples.

V gene TRBV4-1 combines with J gene TRBJ2-1; 7 bases fit TRBD2. In germline, CDR1 is MGHRA, CDR2 YSYEKL. This CDR3 region has 12 residues. Trimming removed 1 base from V and 10 bases from J; junction bases left unmatched: 1. CDR3 amino acids: CASSQVGGEQFF. DNA for the CDR3: TGCGCCAGCAGCCAAGTGGGGGGGGAGCAGTTCTTC.

A few counts support this clonotype. V and J are TRBV5-1 and TRBJ2-2, with 11 bases aligning to TRBD2. This CDR3 region has 17 residues. Germline CDR1 reads SGHRS; CDR2 reads YFSETQ. J lost 2 bases, V lost 4 bases, and 7 bases had no gene match. CDR3: CASSPGLAVTNTGELFF. The CDR3 DNA reads TGCGCCAGCAGCCCGGGACTAGCGGTGACTAACACCGGGGAGCTGTTTTTT.

Points on this clonotype: A read error may explain this, as a much larger clone is one base away. The rearrangement links TRBV7-2 to TRBJ2-1, with a possible D match to TRBD1 (6 bases). Germline CDR1 and CDR2: SGHTA and FQGNSA. CDR3 length equals 13 residues. The CDR3 DNA sequence: TGTGCCAGCAGCTTATGGGGGCTAAATGAGCAGCTCTTC. It codes for CASSLWGLNEQLF.

V and J are TRBV28 and TRBJ2-5; TRBD2 aligns across 11 bases. The CDR3 has 16 amino acids. J was trimmed by 1 base and V by 5 bases; bases with no gene match: 6. The germline gives CDR1 MDHEN, CDR2 SYDVKM. DNA of the CDR3: TGTGCCAGCAGTACTAGCGGGAGTTGGGGCCAAGAGACCCAGTACTTC. Translating gives CASSTSGSWGQETQYF. Using reference TRBV28 and TRBJ2-5 for the parts outside the CDR3, the full variable domain is DVKVTQSSRYLVKRTGEKVFLECVQDMDHENMFWYRQDPGLGLRLIYFSYDVKMKEKGDIPEGYSVSREKKERFSLILESASTNQTSMYLCASSTSGSWGQETQYFGPGTRLLVL.

The chain uses TRBV19 and TRBJ2-3; 13 nucleotides match TRBD2. The CDR3 consists of 20 residues. Germline CDR1 is LNHDA and CDR2 is SQIVND (reference sequence). The V and J ends lost 5 bases and 1 base, in that order; junction bases with no gene match: 15. CDR3 sequence reads: CASSSPSGTSGVSGTDTQYF. In DNA form, the CDR3 reads TGTGCCAGTAGTTCCCCCTCCGGGACTAGCGGGGTGAGCGGCACAGATACGCAGTATTTT.

This clonotype was detected many times. The J gene is TRBJ2-2, the V gene TRBV10-3; possible D gene TRBD1, 5 bases. The V end was cut by 4 bases, the J end by 4 bases, with 10 bases between. Germline lookup yields CDR1 ENHRY and CDR2 SYGVKD. This CDR3 has 14 residues. For the CDR3, the DNA is TGTGCCATCAGTGTAGGGGCACTCACCGGGGAGCTGTTTTTT. Its translation: CAISVGALTGELFF.

On this clonotype: The junction departs from the called germline gene at one end, perhaps through a read error. The chain combines TRBV12-3 or TRBV12-4 with TRBJ1-4; 7 nucleotides agree with TRBD1. The CDR3 length is 15 residues. The CDR3 nucleotides are TGTGCCAGAAGTTTTCGACAGGGCCATAATGAAAAACTGTTTTTT. It is translated as CARSFRQGHNEKLFF.

This clonotype was seen repeatedly, ten times or more. CDR3 bases: TGTGCCAGCAGCCCCATGTCGGGGATGAACACCGGGGAGCTGTTTTTT. This encodes CASSPMSGMNTGELFF. The chain is built from TRBV5-6 and TRBJ2-2, with TRBD2 as a possible D gene (5 bases). Germline CDR1 is SGHDT and CDR2 is YYEEEE. Deletions cut 4 bases from V and 1 base from J, with 14 bases between. This CDR3 is 16 amino acids long.

The chain joins TRBV7-3 to TRBJ1-2; 9 nucleotides agree with TRBD1. V shed 4 bases, J shed 6 bases, and the junction held 15 bases outside the gene matches. In germline, CDR1 is SGHTA, CDR2 FQGTGA. The CDR3 contains 17 residues. The CDR3 coding sequence is TGTGCCAGCAGCTATCAAGGGACAGGGCGAATTGAAGATGGCTACACCTTC. Protein: CASSYQGTGRIEDGYTF.

This clonotype has a count of ten or more. This chain links TRBV7-8 with TRBJ1-6; 7 bases match TRBD1. CDR3 length: 15 amino acids. Looked up from germline, CDR1 is SGHVS and CDR2 is FQNEAQ. V shed 2 bases and J 7 bases; nucleotides not matched to a gene: 5. For the CDR3, the DNA is TGTGCCAGCAGCTTAAGACAGGGAACAAATTCACCCCTCCACTTT. Its protein is CASSLRQGTNSPLHF.

In this sample, this clonotype turned up many times. J is TRBJ2-3 and V is TRBV6-1; tentative D call: TRBD2 (6 bases). Germline loops: CDR1 MNHNS, CDR2 SASEGT. The V and J ends lost 5 bases and 1 base respectively, with 13 bases between them. CDR3 size: 15 residues. The CDR3 nucleotides read TGTGCCAGCAGTTCGACTAGACCCGGCACAGATACGCAGTATTTT. It codes for CASSSTRPGTDTQYF.

This clonotype has only a few counts. V gene TRBV19 combines with J gene TRBJ2-2; no clear D gene. The CDR3 contains 12 residues. Germline V CDR1 and CDR2: LNHDA, SQIVND (reference sequence). Trimming left V 8 bases short and J 1 base short, with 5 bases between. CDR3 DNA sequence: TGTGCCAGTGCGATGAACACCGGGGAGCTGTTTTTT. Translating gives CASAMNTGELFF.

The rearrangement links TRBV7-9 to TRBJ1-4; maybe TRBD1 (6 bases). The germline CDR1 and CDR2 sequences are SEHNR and FQNEAQ (reference sequence). The CDR3 spans 15 residues. V shed 5 bases and J shed 3 bases, with 13 bases lying between them. The CDR3 sequence is CASSPGAASNEKLFF. In nucleotides, the CDR3 is TGTGCCAGCAGCCCGGGGGCAGCTTCTAATGAAAAACTGTTTTTT.

With respect to this clonotype: Relative to the germline gene, one junction end is altered; a read error may explain this. The V gene is TRBV6-2 or TRBV6-3, the J gene TRBJ2-7; the match to TRBD2 covers 13 bases. Germline values: CDR1 MNHEY, CDR2 SVGEGT. The CDR3 consists of 17 residues. The CDR3 spells CASRKMTGTSGTYEHYF. Here the CDR3 DNA reads TGTGCCAGCAGGAAGATGACCGGGACTAGCGGGACCTACGAGCATTACTTC.

There are a few counts of this clonotype. The J gene is TRBJ1-1, the V gene TRBV12-3 or TRBV12-4, with D unresolved. This CDR3 has 14 amino acids. V lost 5 bases to trimming and J lost 2 bases, with 12 bases between them. The CDR3 DNA reads as TGTGCCAGCAGTCTCCGGGAGTTCAACACTGAAGCTTTCTTT. Protein sequence: CASSLREFNTEAFF.

This chain joins TRBV19 and TRBJ2-3; D gene ambiguous. Germline CDR1 reads LNHDA; CDR2 reads SQIVND (reference sequence). Trimming cost V 6 bases and J 2 bases, with 12 bases left between them. There are 14 residues in the CDR3. The DNA of the CDR3 is TGTGCCAGTAGACGGACGACCAACACAGATACGCAGTATTTT. Its protein is CASRRTTNTDTQYF.

This chain links TRBV7-8 with TRBJ2-5; TRBD1 matches 8 bases. This CDR3 has 14 residues. V lost 5 bases, J lost 2 bases, and 4 bases stayed unmatched. The germline V gene encodes CDR1 SGHVS and CDR2 FQNEAQ. The CDR3 reads CASSLDRGQETQYF. CDR3 bases: TGTGCCAGCAGCCTCGACAGGGGACAAGAGACCCAGTACTTC.